The rows below give T cell receptor beta chains drawn from one sample of a study of T cells after yellow fever vaccination. TCRdb processed the 5' RACE reads anew with MiXCR; each CDR3 protein has one entry. The sample records 250,000 to 400,000 distinct CDR3 sequences, 4% to 5.5% being singletons. The source material was PBMCs, sampled 15 days after the yellow fever booster vaccination. These receptors were collected from a man younger than 30 who received the YFV17D yellow fever vaccine. Each CDR3 is given with its conserved first and last residue. D genes are given only for firm matches. Expanded clones are given a class, and other clones once, few, many or no size at all.

v_gene,len,d_gene,abundance,j_gene,CDR3aa,CDR3nt
TRBV18,12,.,many,TRBJ2-3,CASSGLADTQYF,TGTGCCAGCTCAGGCTTAGCAGATACGCAGTATTTT
TRBV5-1,14,.,few,TRBJ2-5,CASSFGQSQETQYF,TGCGCCAGCAGCTTCGGTCAGTCCCAAGAGACCCAGTACTTC
TRBV7-2,12,.,many,TRBJ1-2,CASSSPFYGYTF,TGTGCCAGCAGCTCGCCTTTCTATGGCTACACCTTC
TRBV7-9,15,.,.,TRBJ2-1,CASSLVSGGYSEQFF,TGTGCCAGCAGCTTAGTCTCCGGGGGCTATAGTGAGCAGTTCTTC
TRBV5-6,14,.,few,TRBJ1-2,CASSSTGFRDGYTF,TGTGCCAGCAGCTCAACAGGTTTCCGCGATGGCTACACCTTC
TRBV7-9,17,TRBD1,.,TRBJ2-6,CASSTRTGGSGANVLTF,TGTGCCAGCAGCACCCGGACAGGGGGCAGTGGGGCCAACGTCCTGACTTTC
TRBV6-5,14,.,.,TRBJ1-5,CASRRQVGLEPQHF,TGTGCCAGCAGACGACAGGTGGGCTTGGAGCCCCAGCATTTT
TRBV7-9,17,TRBD1,few,TRBJ2-5,CASSHPPGTGAQETQYF,TGTGCCAGCAGCCATCCGCCCGGGACAGGGGCTCAAGAGACCCAGTACTTC
TRBV7-9,12,.,many,TRBJ2-5,CASRLEQETQYF,TGTGCCAGCAGACTAGAGCAAGAGACCCAGTACTTC
TRBV5-1,18,TRBD1,.,TRBJ2-2,CASSHNQGQGRNTGELFF,TGCGCCAGCAGCCATAACCAAGGACAGGGGCGGAACACCGGGGAGCTGTTTTTT
TRBV7-2,14,.,many,TRBJ2-1,CASSPQLLHNEQFF,TGTGCCAGCAGCCCCCAACTTCTACACAATGAGCAGTTCTTC
TRBV7-9,14,TRBD1,.,TRBJ1-5,CASSPGQLNQPQHF,TGTGCCAGCAGCCCGGGACAGTTAAATCAGCCCCAGCATTTT
TRBV11-2,14,TRBD1,many,TRBJ1-4,CASSLGQGLRKLFF,TGTGCCAGCAGCTTAGGACAGGGGTTAAGGAAACTGTTTTTT
TRBV12-3/TRBV12-4,15,TRBD2,many,TRBJ2-3,CASSTSGASTDTQYF,TGTGCCAGCAGTACTAGCGGGGCTAGCACAGATACGCAGTATTTT
TRBV14,11,.,.,TRBJ2-2,CASSRGGELFF,TGTGCCAGCAGCCGGGGCGGGGAGCTGTTTTTT
TRBV7-9,19,.,.,TRBJ2-4,CASSLGGGGPEGAKNIQYF,TGTGCCAGCAGCTTAGGGGGAGGGGGCCCAGAAGGGGCCAAAAACATTCAGTACTTC
TRBV29-1,13,TRBD2,many,TRBJ2-7,CSVRGGFSYEQYF,TGCAGCGTCCGCGGGGGGTTCTCCTACGAGCAGTACTTC
TRBV7-2,13,.,many,TRBJ1-3,CASSLGGGNTIYF,TGTGCCAGCAGCTTAGGAGGAGGAAACACCATATATTTT
TRBV5-1,15,.,.,TRBJ2-3,CASSLSTGLLDTQYF,TGCGCCAGCAGCTTGTCCACAGGCCTCCTAGATACGCAGTATTTT
TRBV20-1,14,TRBD1,.,TRBJ1-1,CSATDRGRGTEAFF,TGCAGTGCAACGGACAGGGGGCGCGGCACTGAAGCTTTCTTT
TRBV7-9,18,TRBD2,.,TRBJ2-4,CASSSLAGGIGAKNIQYF,TGTGCCAGCAGCTCTCTAGCGGGGGGGATCGGGGCCAAAAACATTCAGTACTTC
TRBV7-9,14,.,few,TRBJ1-1,CASSSFNANTEAFF,TGTGCCAGCAGCTCCTTCAATGCGAACACTGAAGCTTTCTTT
TRBV4-3,18,TRBD1,few,TRBJ1-1,CASSQDSPGQNLNTEAFF,TGCGCCAGCAGCCAAGATAGTCCGGGACAGAACCTGAACACTGAAGCTTTCTTT
TRBV6-5,14,.,few,TRBJ1-1,CASSDPGYSTEAFF,TGTGCCAGCAGTGACCCCGGGTATAGCACTGAAGCTTTCTTT
TRBV30,14,.,.,TRBJ2-2,CAWRAQGNTGELFF,TGTGCCTGGAGGGCACAGGGTAACACCGGGGAGCTGTTTTTT
TRBV5-1,15,TRBD1,.,TRBJ2-5,CASSLAGTAPRTQYF,TGCGCCAGCAGCTTGGCCGGGACAGCCCCGCGGACCCAGTACTTC
TRBV18,14,.,few,TRBJ2-3,CASASISSTDTQYF,TGTGCCAGCGCGAGCATTTCTAGCACAGATACGCAGTATTTT
TRBV2,15,.,.,TRBJ2-3,CASKLGLAHTDTQYF,TGTGCCAGCAAGTTGGGTCTAGCCCACACAGATACGCAGTATTTT
TRBV7-8,15,.,many,TRBJ2-7,CASSLAGYTSYEQYF,TGTGCCAGCAGCTTAGCGGGTTATACTAGCTACGAGCAGTACTTC
TRBV6-2/TRBV6-3,14,TRBD1,few,TRBJ1-1,CASSWGQGGTEAFF,TGTGCCAGCAGTTGGGGACAGGGAGGGACTGAAGCTTTCTTT
TRBV13,13,.,few,TRBJ1-1,CASSGRVEPEAFF,TGTGCCAGCAGCGGCCGGGTCGAACCTGAAGCTTTCTTT
TRBV4-1,16,.,many,TRBJ1-1,CASSQGELRDVAEAFF,TGCGCCAGCAGCCAAGGAGAACTCAGGGACGTTGCTGAAGCTTTCTTT
TRBV5-1,13,.,few,TRBJ2-5,CASSPTLAETQYF,TGCGCCAGCAGCCCTACACTGGCAGAGACCCAGTACTTC
TRBV7-7,15,TRBD1,.,TRBJ2-1,CASSASGTGGNEQFF,TGTGCTAGCAGCGCCTCCGGGACAGGGGGCAATGAGCAGTTCTTC
TRBV29-1,18,TRBD1,many,TRBJ1-2,CSVAAAGTLTTGVGGYTF,TGCAGCGTTGCGGCCGCGGGAACTCTTACAACAGGGGTCGGTGGCTACACCTTC
TRBV12-3/TRBV12-4,14,.,many,TRBJ2-5,CASSFAGQQETQYF,TGTGCCAGCAGTTTCGCGGGACAGCAAGAGACCCAGTACTTC
TRBV5-8,11,.,many,TRBJ1-1,CASSFQGEAFF,TGTGCCAGCAGCTTCCAGGGGGAAGCTTTCTTT
TRBV7-2,14,.,many,TRBJ2-4,CASSLAGLGNIQYF,TGTGCCAGCAGCTTAGCGGGGCTCGGAAACATTCAGTACTTC
TRBV6-2/TRBV6-3,12,.,few,TRBJ1-2,CASSQVLWSYTF,TGTGCCAGCAGCCAGGTACTATGGAGCTACACCTTC
TRBV6-5,16,TRBD2,few,TRBJ2-3,CASSSGGSGGSDTQYF,TGTGCCAGCAGTTCCGGGGGTAGCGGGGGGTCTGATACGCAGTATTTT
TRBV29-1,13,TRBD1,.,TRBJ1-2,CSVERTGAYGYTF,TGCAGCGTTGAGCGGACAGGGGCGTATGGCTACACCTTC
TRBV30,15,.,few,TRBJ2-1,CAWSVLGRVRMEQFF,TGTGCCTGGAGTGTACTTGGACGAGTCCGTATGGAGCAGTTCTTC
TRBV7-2,14,TRBD2,many,TRBJ2-7,CASSPGLAGIEQYF,TGTGCCAGCAGCCCGGGACTAGCGGGGATCGAGCAGTACTTC
TRBV12-3/TRBV12-4,15,TRBD1,many,TRBJ1-2,CASSFGQGPNYGYTF,TGTGCCAGCAGTTTCGGACAGGGGCCTAACTATGGCTACACCTTC
TRBV9,15,.,many,TRBJ2-2,CASSVGVFSTGELFF,TGTGCCAGCAGCGTAGGCGTCTTTTCCACCGGGGAGCTGTTTTTT
TRBV20-1,15,TRBD1,.,TRBJ2-1,CSAERTGISYNEQFF,TGCAGTGCTGAAAGGACAGGGATCTCCTACAATGAGCAGTTCTTC
TRBV5-5,15,TRBD1,many,TRBJ1-2,CASSYYRGANYGYTF,TGTGCCAGCAGCTATTACAGGGGGGCCAACTATGGCTACACCTTC
TRBV20-1,13,.,many,TRBJ2-1,CSARDPSGIEQFF,TGCAGTGCTAGAGATCCAAGCGGAATTGAGCAGTTCTTC
TRBV4-1,17,.,.,TRBJ2-3,CASSQERFAGRRDTQYF,TGCGCCAGCAGCCAAGAAAGGTTTGCGGGGAGGCGGGATACGCAGTATTTT
TRBV13,15,TRBD1,.,TRBJ2-7,CASSFPTGTGSEQYF,TGTGCCAGCAGCTTTCCAACCGGGACAGGGTCCGAGCAGTACTTC
TRBV7-2,16,.,.,TRBJ1-6,CASSLAGDTNNSPLHF,TGTGCCAGCAGCTTAGCAGGGGACACTAATAATTCACCCCTCCACTTT
TRBV7-2,14,.,many,TRBJ2-7,CASSFRSRSYEQYF,TGTGCCAGCAGCTTTAGATCCCGTAGCTACGAGCAGTACTTC
TRBV5-1,14,.,few,TRBJ2-2,CASSLTGRGRELFF,TGCGCCAGCAGCTTGACGGGCAGGGGAAGGGAGCTGTTTTTT
TRBV20-1,19,TRBD1,many,TRBJ2-6,CSATKGQGLSPFGANVLTF,TGCAGTGCTACGAAAGGACAGGGTCTAAGCCCATTTGGGGCCAACGTCCTGACTTTC
TRBV27,15,.,.,TRBJ2-5,CASSSPDWGQETQYF,TGTGCCAGCAGTTCCCCCGACTGGGGCCAAGAGACCCAGTACTTC
TRBV7-8,15,.,few,TRBJ2-3,CASSKRGTSGDTQYF,TGTGCCAGCAGCAAAAGAGGAACGTCAGGGGATACGCAGTATTTT
TRBV6-6,12,.,.,TRBJ2-4,CASREGENIQYF,TGTGCCAGCAGGGAGGGAGAAAACATTCAGTACTTC
TRBV7-2,14,.,many,TRBJ2-3,CASSSHPRQTTQYF,TGTGCCAGCAGCTCCCACCCACGCCAGACTACGCAGTATTTT
TRBV30,14,TRBD1,few,TRBJ1-3,CAWSGTGAGNTIYF,TGTGCCTGGAGCGGGACAGGGGCTGGAAACACCATATATTTT
TRBV7-2,15,.,many,TRBJ2-7,CASSLDGGGLYEQYF,TGTGCCAGCAGCTTAGATGGGGGCGGGCTTTACGAGCAGTACTTC